These 14 T cell receptor beta chains came from one sample sequenced in a study of tissue T cells after allogeneic stem cell transplantation. Time point here: mouse harvest day 14 after allogeneic transplant. The graft held 10^6 splenic CD5+ T cells and 10^7 T-cell-depleted bone marrow cells. Repertoires were generated with immunoSEQ multiplex PCR, while TCRdb's copy carries only in-frame clones and drops some. The sample lists approximately 5,100 clones, approximately 31% occurring once. Sequencing input: skin. Receptor source: a female BALB/c mouse given C57BL/6 T cells with graft-versus-host disease after an allogeneic hematopoietic cell transplant.

Concerning this clone itself: The gene names given are mouse names. The CDR3 is cut off 1 residue early in the read; its end comes from the germline J gene. The rearrangement uses TRBV5 and TRBJ2-4; TRBD2 aligns across 10 bases. The V segment lost 0 bases and the J segment 6 bases; nucleotides outside the gene matches: 3. The CDR3 length is 15 residues. Germline V gene lookup returns CDR1 LGHNA and CDR2 YNLKQL (reference sequence). The sequenced part of the CDR3 DNA is TGTGCCAGCAGCCAAGACTGGGGGGGCGCGAACACCTTGTAC. The encoded protein is CASSQDWGGANTLY. The whole CDR3 reads CASSQDWGGANTLYF.

A note on this clone: Gene names follow the mouse nomenclature. The CDR3 goes on 1 residue after the read ends, and that part is filled in from the germline J gene. The rearrangement joins TRBV3 to TRBJ1-3, with 7 nucleotides matching TRBD1. Trimming took 6 bases from V and 3 from J; bases not matched to a gene: 2. The CDR3 runs 13 residues. Germline CDR1 SNHLY, CDR2 FYNGKV (reference sequence). The covered CDR3 bases are TGTGCCAGCAGGACAGGGAATGGAAATACGCTCTAT. It translates to CASRTGNGNTLY. The CDR3 as a whole reads CASRTGNGNTLYF.

This clone showed up just a few times. Genes and germline are mouse. The CDR3 extends 1 residue past the end of the read, so its final part is completed from the germline J gene. The chain employs TRBV26 and TRBJ1-4, with D uncertain. The V end lost 3 bases, the J end lost 5 bases, and 4 bases lay between the germline ends. The CDR3 loop spans 12 amino acids. Germline V gives CDR1 KGHPV, CDR2 FQNQEV (reference sequence). The CDR3 bases that were read are TGTGCCAGCAGTCTTGGTAACGAAAGATTATTT. This encodes CASSLGNERLF. In full, the CDR3 is CASSLGNERLFF.

A remark on this clone: Germline and genes: mouse. Coverage ceases 1 residue before the CDR3 finishes, and the germline J gene fills in the end. The chain couples TRBV23 to TRBJ2-5; the table's D call of TRBD1 was not tested on the DNA. CDR1 is KGHTA and CDR2 is FQNQQP in the germline V gene. CDR3 length: 15 residues. Incomplete CDR3 DNA: TGCTCCAGCAGTCAATCACAGGGGTGGCAAGACACCCAGTAC. Amino acid sequence: CSSSQSQGWQDTQY. The full CDR3 sequence reads CSSSQSQGWQDTQYF.

Concerning this clone itself: Gene names are the mouse ones. Coverage ceases 1 residue before the CDR3 finishes, and the germline J gene fills in the end. This chain joins TRBV26 and TRBJ1-3; 9 bases map to TRBD1. This CDR3 has 16 amino acids. Per germline, CDR1 KGHPV and CDR2 FQNQEV (reference sequence). The J segment lost 3 bases and the V segment lost 0 bases, leaving 3 bases of the junction unmatched. The CDR3 spells CASSLSTGGSGNTLYF. The part of the CDR3 DNA that was read is TGTGCCAGCAGTCTGTCCACAGGGGGCAGTGGAAATACGCTCTAT.

Comments on this clone: Genes here carry mouse names. The CDR3 end falls 1 residue outside the read, so it is completed with the germline J gene. The V and J genes are TRBV19 and TRBJ2-2; 8 nucleotides align to TRBD1. J was trimmed by 2 bases and V by 4 bases; bases with no gene match: 1. CDR3 length: 14 amino acids. Germline CDR1 reads FNHDT; CDR2 reads SITEND (reference sequence). The part of the CDR3 DNA that was read is TGTGCCAGCAGTCAGGGGGCGAACACCGGGCAGCTCTAC. Translated: CASSQGANTGQLY. The CDR3 in its entirety is CASSQGANTGQLYF.

Judged by abundance, this clone is medium-sized (0.01 to 0.1%). Any gene name here is a mouse gene name. The CDR3 end falls 1 residue outside the read, so it is completed with the germline J gene. The V call is TRBV26, the J call TRBJ2-7, with D maybe TRBD1 (5 bases). The CDR3 contains 12 residues. Germline assignment: CDR1 KGHPV and CDR2 FQNQEV (reference sequence). Trimming removed 0 bases from V and 6 bases from J, with 6 bases in between. The covered CDR3 bases are TGTGCCAGCAGTCTGTCGAGGGGTGAACAGTAC. This sequence encodes CASSLSRGEQY. The CDR3, in full, reads CASSLSRGEQYF. Full variable domain (missing parts from reference TRBV26 and TRBJ2-7): NSKVIQTPRYLVKGQGQKAKMRCIPEKGHPVVFWYQQNKNNEFKFLINFQNQEVLQQIDMTEKRFSAECPSNSPCSLEIQSSEAGDSALYLCASSLSRGEQYFGPGTRLTVL.

This clone is deemed medium-sized. Mouse gene names and germline throughout. With the read ending 1 residue before the CDR3 end, the germline J gene is used to fill in that end. The chain carries TRBV16 and TRBJ1-3; D not certain. Trimming took 1 base from V and 0 from J, leaving 4 bases between them. Germline V gives CDR1 SGHSA, CDR2 FRNQAP. The CDR3 totals 14 residues. CDR3 bases read: TGTGCAAGCAGCTTAGGGGATTCTGGAAATACGCTCTAT. It specifies CASSLGDSGNTLY. In full, the CDR3 reads CASSLGDSGNTLYF. The full variable domain, rest sourced from reference TRBV16 and TRBJ1-3, is NAGVIQTPRHKVTGKGQEATLWCEPISGHSAVFWYRQTIVQGLEFLTYFRNQAPIDDSGMPKERFSAQMPNQSHSTLKIQSTQPQDSAVYLCASSLGDSGNTLYFGEGSRLIVV.

A note on this clone: Here the gene names and germline are mouse. Coverage ceases 1 residue before the CDR3 finishes, and the germline J gene fills in the end. This sequence joins TRBV12-1 and TRBJ1-4; no firm D call. CDR1 is SGHSN and CDR2 is HYEKVE in the germline V gene. Trimming removed 3 bases from V and 0 bases from J, with 4 bases in between. The CDR3 runs 13 residues. This CDR3 is CASSTVSNERLFF. Partial CDR3 DNA: TGTGCCAGCTCTACAGTTTCCAACGAAAGATTATTT.

This clone was detected a few times. The gene names here belong to mouse. Read data end 1 residue before the CDR3 end; the end is taken from the germline J gene. The chain uses TRBV15 and TRBJ2-3; D is possibly TRBD2 (5 bases). Germline CDR1 and CDR2: SGHND and FRSKSL. The CDR3 sequence is 13 residues long. V was cut by 3 bases and J by 3 bases, with 7 bases left in between. The covered CDR3 bases are TGTGCCAGCAGTTTCCTGGGCGCAGAAACGCTGTAT. Encoded protein: CASSFLGAETLY. The whole CDR3 sequence is CASSFLGAETLYF.

About this clone itself: The listed genes are named as in mouse. The read terminates 1 residue before the CDR3 end, so the remaining end is supplied by the germline J gene. This rearrangement joins TRBV12-1 to TRBJ2-7, with D unclear. The CDR3 spans 11 residues. Trimming left V 6 bases short and J 4 bases short, with 9 bases between. The germline V gene encodes CDR1 SGHSN and CDR2 HYEKVE. CDR3 sequence reads: CASPEQYEQYF. The sequenced part of the CDR3 DNA is TGTGCCAGCCCCGAACAATATGAACAGTAC.

Turning to this clone: Gene labels here are mouse ones. The sequenced CDR3 bases are TGTGCCAGCAGTCACGCAAACACAGAAGTCTTC. This gives the protein CASSHANTEVF. The full CDR3 reads CASSHANTEVFF. This chain links TRBV26 with TRBJ1-1; no reliable D call. With the read ending 1 residue before the CDR3 end, the germline J gene is used to fill in that end. V gave up 4 bases and J gave up 0 bases, with 3 bases separating them. The CDR3 runs 12 residues. Per germline, CDR1 KGHPV and CDR2 FQNQEV (reference sequence).

This clone was observed once. The germline and genes are mouse ones. Coverage ceases 1 residue before the CDR3 finishes, and the germline J gene fills in the end. The genes are TRBV15 and TRBJ1-1; D uncertain. Germline V gene sequence: CDR1 SGHND, CDR2 FRSKSL. This CDR3 comprises 14 residues. V lost 1 base to trimming and J lost 0 bases, with 6 bases between them. The DNA read from the CDR3 is TGTGCCAGCAGTTTAGGCGGTGCAAACACAGAAGTCTTC. Translating it yields CASSLGGANTEVF. The full-length CDR3 reads as CASSLGGANTEVFF.

Only a few counts were recorded for this clone. Mouse names are used for the genes. The CDR3 end is not reached by the read, which stops 1 residue before it; the germline J gene fills it in. The chain couples TRBV23 to TRBJ1-1; TRBD1 was called by the table and not checked on the DNA. Germline values: CDR1 KGHTA, CDR2 FQNQQP. The CDR3 sequence is 15 residues long. The CDR3 sequence is CSSSQSQGANTEVFF. The part of the CDR3 DNA that was read is TGCTCCAGCAGTCAATCACAGGGGGCAAACACAGAAGTCTTC.